Listed here is a single T cell receptor beta chain. The sample is drawn from a study of blood T cell repertoires in COVID-19. Whole-study context: COVID-19 samples collected from the United States, Italy and Spain covered acute and convalescent phases.

Libraries were prepared by immunoSEQ multiplex PCR; TCRdb keeps only in-frame clonotypes and omits some of them. The sample records more than 110,000 clones, almost 85% being singletons. Participants reported their clinical history, and cohort assignment relied on those reports. This CDR3 spans 10 amino acids. V gave up 8 bases and J gave up 5 bases, with 5 bases separating them. The germline V gene encodes CDR1 SNHLY and CDR2 FYNNEI. Sequencing input: PBMCs or T cells enriched from blood (not recorded which). The receptor's source is a man aged 40-49 years with acute COVID-19. V is TRBV2 and J is TRBJ2-3, with D hard to call. The CDR3 sequence is CASGRDTQYF. As DNA, the CDR3 is TGTGCCAGCGGCCGAGATACGCAGTATTTT.